The sample holds a few counts of the clone carrying this T cell receptor (beta chain). What it binds is unknown. The junction had 11 bases not matched to a gene; V was cut back by 4 bases and J by 4 bases. CDR3 length equals 16 residues. Per the germline V gene, CDR1 is SGDLS and CDR2 is YYNGEE. These data originate in a study of response to subunit inactivated influenza vaccine. Findings and caveats of the study: Researchers suggested that each seasonal influenza vaccination recruits few new T cells.

MiXCR was run by TCRdb on the RT-PCR reads, yielding one entry per CDR3 protein. The sample includes roughly 460,000 distinct CDR3 sequences, approximately 11% of them seen just once. The sequence was obtained from a man aged 45-65 years who received an inactivated influenza vaccine. The sample in question was PBMCs from blood, obtained roughly 48 days after vaccination. This chain joins TRBV9 and TRBJ2-1, with 7 bases lining up with TRBD2. The CDR3 sequence: CASSPLLAPIYNEQFF. CDR3 DNA sequence: TGTGCCAGCAGCCCTCTACTAGCGCCAATTTACAATGAGCAGTTCTTC.